The 20 T cell receptor beta chains in this list originate from one sample, sequenced in a study of cytomegalovirus exposure and HLA in healthy donors. In the PCR, 60 Vbeta and 13 Jbeta primers were used. Using immunoSEQ multiplex PCR, the repertoire was profiled, and TCRdb retains in-frame clones only, with some absent. Among about 190,000 clones listed, 81% were seen once. The specimen was PBMCs. These receptors came from a middle-aged man in good health and CMV-seronegative.

The chain has TRBV6-6 and TRBJ2-1; D possibly corresponds to TRBD1 (5 bases). Germline-derived CDR1 and CDR2 are MNHNY and SVGAGI (reference sequence). The length of the CDR3 is 14 residues. The V end lost 7 bases, the J end lost 0 bases, and 10 bases lay between the germline ends. This CDR3 reads CASTIQASYNEQFF. The CDR3 DNA sequence: TGTGCCAGCACCATACAGGCCTCCTACAATGAGCAGTTCTTC.

The gene calls are TRBV11-2 and TRBJ1-1, with D possibly matching TRBD1 (5 bases). V lost 4 bases and J lost 1, with 13 bases in between. The CDR3 covers 15 residues. Germline lookup yields CDR1 SGHAT and CDR2 FQNNGV. The CDR3 spells CASSSTITGNTEAFF. In DNA, the CDR3 is TGTGCCAGCAGCTCGACCATAACAGGGAACACTGAAGCTTTCTTT. Supplemented by reference TRBV11-2 and TRBJ1-1, the full variable domain reads EAGVAQSPRYKIIEKRQSVAFWCNPISGHATLYWYQQILGQGPKLLIQFQNNGVVDDSQLPKDRFSAERLKGVDSTLKIQPAKLEDSAVYLCASSSTITGNTEAFFGQGTRLTVV.

The CDR3 coding sequence is TGTGCCAGCGTAAAAGGTAGCGGGAGGAATGAGCAGTTCTTC. Protein: CASVKGSGRNEQFF. The chain couples TRBV6-1 to TRBJ2-1, with 10 bases aligning to TRBD2. The germline gives CDR1 MNHNS, CDR2 SASEGT. V trimming: 8 bases; J trimming: 7 bases; junction bases outside the gene matches: 8. The CDR3 sequence is 14 residues long.

V gene TRBV5-1 combines with J gene TRBJ1-2, with 9 bases fitting TRBD1. Losses at the gene ends were 2 bases for V and 7 bases for J; bases not matched to a gene: 6. Germline V gives CDR1 SGHRS, CDR2 YFSETQ. This CDR3 contains 14 residues. CDR3 nucleotides: TGCGCCAGCAGCTTCGGGACAGGGATAGGTGGCTACACCTTC. Its protein is CASSFGTGIGGYTF.

This clone has more than one count but fewer than ten. V gene TRBV29-1 combines with J gene TRBJ1-1; 7 bases are shared with TRBD1. The length of the CDR3 is 13 residues. The germline CDR1 and CDR2 sequences are SQVTM and ANQGSEA. V shed 5 bases, J shed 2 bases, and the junction held 5 bases outside the gene matches. CDR3 sequence reads: CSVLRQGNTEAFF. The CDR3 DNA follows: TGCAGCGTTTTAAGACAGGGAAACACTGAAGCTTTCTTT.

The V call is TRBV5-6, the J call TRBJ2-5; 12 bases line up with TRBD1. Germline loops: CDR1 SGHDT, CDR2 YYEEEE. Trimming removed 1 base from V and 11 bases from J; junction bases left unmatched: 12. The CDR3 totals 16 residues. CDR3 DNA sequence: TGTGCCAGCAGCTTGAATCCGGGACAGGGGGCACGAGAGCAGTACTTC. Its protein is CASSLNPGQGAREQYF.

The chain combines TRBV5-1 with TRBJ2-2, with 7 bases identical to TRBD1. Trimming removed 5 bases from V and 3 bases from J; junction bases left unmatched: 4. Germline V gene sequence: CDR1 SGHRS, CDR2 YFSETQ. The length of the CDR3 is 14 residues. CDR3 sequence: CASRTGRYTGELFF. As DNA, the CDR3 is TGCGCCAGCAGGACAGGGAGATACACCGGGGAGCTGTTTTTT. The full variable domain, its missing parts supplied by reference TRBV5-1 and TRBJ2-2, is KAGVTQTPRYLIKTRGQQVTLSCSPISGHRSVSWYQQTPGQGLQFLFEYFSETQRNKGNFPGRFSGRQFSNSRSEMNVSTLELGDSALYLCASRTGRYTGELFFGEGSRLTVL.

The genes are TRBV27 and TRBJ2-7, with a tentative D call TRBD2 (5 bases). V was trimmed by 3 bases and J by 3 bases, leaving 9 bases between them. The CDR3 loop spans 13 amino acids. Germline loops: CDR1 MNHEY, CDR2 SMNVEV (reference sequence). The CDR3 nucleotides read TGTGCCAGCAGTTTGCGGGCAGACTACGAGCAGTACTTC. This gives the protein CASSLRADYEQYF.

V usage is TRBV6-5 and J usage is TRBJ2-3, with D tentatively TRBD1 (5 bases). V lost 6 bases and J lost 2, with 6 bases in between. This CDR3 region has 12 residues. The germline V gene encodes CDR1 MNHEY and CDR2 SVGAGI. The CDR3 DNA is TGTGCCAGCAGGGGGCCCACAGATACGCAGTATTTT. Amino acid sequence: CASRGPTDTQYF.

The V and J genes are TRBV9 and TRBJ1-4, with 8 bases identical to TRBD1. With V trimmed by 4 bases and J by 7 bases, 9 bases remained unmatched. Germline V gene sequence: CDR1 SGDLS, CDR2 YYNGEE. The CDR3 contains 15 residues. CDR3 sequence reads: CASSPGAGGGEKLFF. In DNA, the CDR3 is TGTGCCAGCAGCCCAGGGGCAGGGGGCGGTGAAAAACTGTTTTTT.

J is TRBJ2-2 and V is TRBV19; TRBD1 aligns across 8 bases. The length of the CDR3 is 18 residues. The V gene's germline CDR1 is LNHDA and CDR2 SQIVND (reference sequence). The J segment lost 3 bases and the V segment lost 6 bases, leaving 15 bases of the junction unmatched. CDR3 residues: CASRGTGQVISYTGELFF. CDR3 DNA sequence: TGTGCCAGTAGGGGTACGGGACAGGTGATCTCCTACACCGGGGAGCTGTTTTTT.

V gene TRBV7-9 combines with J gene TRBJ2-1; D might be TRBD2 (6 bases). CDR1 is SEHNR and CDR2 is FQNEAQ in the germline V gene (reference sequence). The length of the CDR3 is 15 residues. V was cut by 2 bases and J by 7 bases, with 15 bases left in between. Written as DNA, the CDR3 is TGTGCCAGCAGCTTATCACCGGGACTCAAGAATGAGCAGTTCTTC. Amino acid sequence: CASSLSPGLKNEQFF. Variable domain in full (rest from reference TRBV7-9 and TRBJ2-1): DTGVSQNPRHKITKRGQNVTFRCDPISEHNRLYWYRQTLGQGPEFLTYFQNEAQLEKSRLLSDRFSAERPKGSFSTLEIQRTEQGDSAMYLCASSLSPGLKNEQFFGPGTRLTVL.

The genes are TRBV2 and TRBJ1-2, with 9 bases aligning to TRBD1. The CDR3 consists of 13 residues. Trimming at V came to 7 bases and at J to 8 bases, leaving 8 bases not matched to a gene. Germline CDR1 is SNHLY and CDR2 is FYNNEI. As DNA, the CDR3 is TGTGCCAGCATCTCACAGGGGGCAAACGGCTACACCTTC. It encodes CASISQGANGYTF.

The V and J genes are TRBV19 and TRBJ1-6; D is possibly TRBD1 (5 bases). Germline V gene data show CDR1 as LNHDA and CDR2 as SQIVND (reference sequence). The CDR3 runs to 15 residues. Trimming shortened V by 3 bases and J by 5 bases, and 11 bases separated the two germline ends. Here the CDR3 reads CASSIIGGDNSPLHF. The CDR3 DNA is TGTGCCAGTAGTATTATCGGGGGAGATAATTCACCCCTCCACTTT.

The chain couples TRBV5-1 to TRBJ2-7; TRBD2 is a possible D gene (6 bases). V lost 0 bases to trimming and J lost 6 bases, with 19 bases between them. The CDR3 extends over 16 amino acids. Germline V CDR1 and CDR2: SGHRS, YFSETQ. The CDR3 is CASSLASGVLAVEQYF. As DNA, the CDR3 is TGCGCCAGCAGCTTGGCCTCGGGGGTCTTGGCGGTCGAGCAGTACTTC.

V and J are TRBV14 and TRBJ2-1; perhaps TRBD2 as D (5 bases). Germline V gene lookup returns CDR1 SGHDN and CDR2 FVKESK. V lost 0 bases, J lost 0 bases, and 9 bases lay in between. The CDR3 has 16 amino acids. CDR3 DNA: TGTGCCAGCAGCCAAGACGGTCGGGGCTCCTACAATGAGCAGTTCTTC. Protein: CASSQDGRGSYNEQFF.

V is TRBV19 and J is TRBJ2-5; possibly TRBD1 for D (5 bases). CDR1 and CDR2 (germline): LNHDA, SQIVND (reference sequence). Trimming removed 5 bases at V and 0 bases at J, with 13 bases between. This CDR3 region has 15 residues. The CDR3 bases are TGTGCCAGTAGTCAGGGTCTGGGGTACCAAGAGACCCAGTACTTC. Protein product: CASSQGLGYQETQYF. Drawing the rest from reference TRBV19 and TRBJ2-5, the complete variable domain is DGGITQSPKYLFRKEGQNVTLSCEQNLNHDAMYWYRQDPGQGLRLIYYSQIVNDFQKGDIAEGYSVSREKKESFPLTVTSAQKNPTAFYLCASSQGLGYQETQYFGPGTRLLVL.

The J gene is TRBJ1-1, the V gene TRBV6-1, with D hard to call. From germline, CDR1 is MNHNS and CDR2 SASEGT. The V end was cut by 0 bases, the J end by 3 bases, with 14 bases between. This CDR3 has 16 residues. The CDR3 DNA is TGTGCCAGCAGTGAAGCGCTGCAGGTTCGACACACTGAAGCTTTCTTT. This encodes CASSEALQVRHTEAFF.

The chain employs TRBV6-6 and TRBJ2-5, with D maybe TRBD2 (6 bases). Matching the DNA end better, TRBJ2-7 makes the J call doubtful. This CDR3 region has 14 residues. Germline V gene lookup returns CDR1 MNHNY and CDR2 SVGAGI (reference sequence). The CDR3: CASSYREVVHEQYF. The DNA of the CDR3 is TGTGCCAGCAGTTACAGGGAGGTCGTCCACGAGCAGTACTTC.

In this sample, this clone turned up a few times. V is TRBV10-3 and J is TRBJ2-3; 9 bases match TRBD1. The CDR3 totals 15 residues. The V segment lost 6 bases and the J segment 0 bases; nucleotides outside the gene matches: 4. Germline CDR1 reads ENHRY; CDR2 reads SYGVKD. In nucleotides, the CDR3 is TGTGCCATCAGAGAAGGGACAGGGAGCACAGATACGCAGTATTTT. Protein product: CAIREGTGSTDTQYF.